Given below is one T cell receptor beta chain in context. Its antigen is unidentified. This sample was taken from a study of OX40 agonist ivuxolimab in advanced cancers. Background on the study: Partial responses were achieved by three patients, of whom one had hepatocellular carcinoma and two had cutaneous melanoma.

Autoimmune disease history or systemic immunosuppression led to patient exclusion. Whole-study findings and limits: At doses 0.1 to 3.0 mg/kg, CD4+ and CD8+ clones expanded. Also showing low normalized T-cell clonal expansion were some of the nonresponders.

Germline CDR1 and CDR2: SGDLS and YYNGEE. Trimming took 4 bases from V and 9 from J, leaving 17 bases between them. The CDR3 is made up of 14 amino acids. Data came from immunoSEQ multiplex PCR; TCRdb stores just in-frame clones and leaves some out. The sample shows 80,000 to 100,000 clones, about 92% of them seen only once. Sequenced here: CD4+ or CD8+ T cells sorted from blood, sampled in a trial of the OX40 agonist ivuxolimab. The sequence was collected from an adult with an advanced solid tumor such as melanoma, head and neck, liver or kidney cancer. The V and J genes are TRBV9 and TRBJ1-5; D is ambiguous. The CDR3 loop is CASSREPVSSPQHF. CDR3 sequence (DNA): TGTGCCAGCAGCCGCGAGCCGGTGAGCTCGCCCCAGCATTTT.